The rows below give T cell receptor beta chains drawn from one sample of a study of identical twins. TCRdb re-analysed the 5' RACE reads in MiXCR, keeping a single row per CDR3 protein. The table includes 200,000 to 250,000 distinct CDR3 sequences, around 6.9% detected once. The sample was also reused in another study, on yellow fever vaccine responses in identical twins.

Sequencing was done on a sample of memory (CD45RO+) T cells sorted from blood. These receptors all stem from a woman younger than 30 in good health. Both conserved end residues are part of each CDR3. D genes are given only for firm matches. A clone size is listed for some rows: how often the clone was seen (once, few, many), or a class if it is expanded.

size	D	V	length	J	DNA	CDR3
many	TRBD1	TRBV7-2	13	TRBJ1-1	TGTGCCAGCAGCTCCCACAGGGGCACTGAAGCTTTCTTT	CASSSHRGTEAFF
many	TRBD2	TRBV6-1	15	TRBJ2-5	TGTGCCAGCAGTGAACTAGCGGGGGGGCCAGAGACCCAGTACTTC	CASSELAGGPETQYF
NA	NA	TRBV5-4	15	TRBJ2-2	TGTGCCAGCAGCCTCCAGAAGGGAGTAACCGGGGAGCTGTTTTTT	CASSLQKGVTGELFF
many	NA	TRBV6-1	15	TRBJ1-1	TGTGCCAGCAACTCCGAGGGACGTCGGAGTTTTGAAGCTTTCTTT	CASNSEGRRSFEAFF
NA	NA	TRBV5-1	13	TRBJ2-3	TGCGCCAGCAGCATTCTATATACAGATACGCAGTATTTT	CASSILYTDTQYF
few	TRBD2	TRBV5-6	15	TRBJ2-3	TGTGCCAGCAGCGGGCGGGGACTAGTTTTGGATACGCAGTATTTT	CASSGRGLVLDTQYF
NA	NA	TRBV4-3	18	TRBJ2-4	TGCGCCAGCAGCCAAGATTTGGCAGGAAAACTAGCCAAAAACATTCAGTACTTC	CASSQDLAGKLAKNIQYF
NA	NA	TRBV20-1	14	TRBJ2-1	TGCAGTGCTAGAGATCTGGACATTCGGAATGAGCAGTTCTTC	CSARDLDIRNEQFF
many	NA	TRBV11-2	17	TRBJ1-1	TGTGCCAGCAGCTTAGAGGTGGGGTCGAGTATGAACACTGAAGCTTTCTTT	CASSLEVGSSMNTEAFF
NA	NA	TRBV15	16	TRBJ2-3	TGTGCCACCAGCGGGGGGGACAAAGGACTCACAGATACGCAGTATTTT	CATSGGDKGLTDTQYF
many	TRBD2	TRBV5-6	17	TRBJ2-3	TGTGCCAGCAGCTTGTTAACCGCCCCCGGGGGGACAGATACGCAGTATTTT	CASSLLTAPGGTDTQYF
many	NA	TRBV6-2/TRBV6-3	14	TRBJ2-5	TGTGCCAGCAGTAATAATCGCCCCGGGGAGACCCAGTACTTC	CASSNNRPGETQYF
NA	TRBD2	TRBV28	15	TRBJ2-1	TGTGCCAGCAGTCCCTCGACTAGCGGGAGAGGAGAGCAGTTCTTC	CASSPSTSGRGEQFF
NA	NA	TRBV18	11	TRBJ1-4	TGTGCCAGCTCACAGAGGGGTGAACTGTTTTTT	CASSQRGELFF